What follows is one T cell receptor beta chain and its context. Its specificity is unknown. Germline CDR1 reads LNHDA; CDR2 reads SQIVND (reference sequence). CDR3 length: 15 residues. V was trimmed by 10 bases and J by 0 bases, leaving 17 bases between them. The data are from a study of cytotoxic CD8 clonotypes in ibrutinib-treated CLL. About the study: Response material was collected after a median about 12 months of treatment, range 6 to 36.

Sequencing was performed with immunoSEQ multiplex PCR; in TCRdb, only in-frame clones are kept and a portion is missing. The sample records roughly 200,000 clones, roughly 73% being singletons. Study-wide findings and caveats: Clonality measured at baseline exceeded age-matched healthy donors, tracking circulating CD8+ T-cell counts. In sustained-remission versus progressing patients, sampling times differed.

This chain connects TRBV19 to TRBJ2-3; tentative D call: TRBD2 (6 bases). The starting material was PBMCs, obtained after 12 months of ibrutinib treatment. The origin of this receptor is a human donor with chronic lymphocytic leukemia. CDR3 loop: CATTNYGTSTDTQYF. DNA for the CDR3: TGTGCCACTACTAACTACGGGACTAGCACAGATACGCAGTATTTT.